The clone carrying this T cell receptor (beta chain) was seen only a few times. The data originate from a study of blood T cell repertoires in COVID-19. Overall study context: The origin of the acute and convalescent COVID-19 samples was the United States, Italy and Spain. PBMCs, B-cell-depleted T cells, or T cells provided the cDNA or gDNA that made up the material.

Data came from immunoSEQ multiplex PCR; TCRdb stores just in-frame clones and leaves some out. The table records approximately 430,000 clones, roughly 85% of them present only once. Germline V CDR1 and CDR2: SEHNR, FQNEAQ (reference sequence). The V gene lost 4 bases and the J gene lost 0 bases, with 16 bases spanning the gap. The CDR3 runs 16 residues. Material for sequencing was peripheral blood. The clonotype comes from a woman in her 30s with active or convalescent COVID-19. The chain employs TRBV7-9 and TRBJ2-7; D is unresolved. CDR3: CASSSDVGKISYEQYF. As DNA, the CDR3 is TGTGCCAGCAGCTCAGACGTGGGCAAGATCTCCTACGAGCAGTACTTC.